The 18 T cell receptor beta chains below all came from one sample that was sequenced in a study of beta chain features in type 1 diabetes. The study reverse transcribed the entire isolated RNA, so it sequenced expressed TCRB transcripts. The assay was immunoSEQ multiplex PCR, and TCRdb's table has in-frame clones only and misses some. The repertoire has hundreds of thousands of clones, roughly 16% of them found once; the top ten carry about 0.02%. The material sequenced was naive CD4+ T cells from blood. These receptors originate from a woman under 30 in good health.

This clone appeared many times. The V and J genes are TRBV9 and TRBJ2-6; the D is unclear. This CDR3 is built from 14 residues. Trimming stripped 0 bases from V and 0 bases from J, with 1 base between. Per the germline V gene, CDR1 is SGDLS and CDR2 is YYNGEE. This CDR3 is CASSVDSGANVLTF. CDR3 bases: TGTGCCAGCAGCGTAGACTCTGGGGCCAACGTCCTGACTTTC.

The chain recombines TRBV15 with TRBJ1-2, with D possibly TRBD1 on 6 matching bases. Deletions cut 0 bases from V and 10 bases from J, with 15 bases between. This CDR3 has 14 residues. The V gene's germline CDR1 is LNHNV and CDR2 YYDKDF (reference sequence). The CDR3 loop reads CATSRDPGQSDYTF. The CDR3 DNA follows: TGTGCCACCAGCAGAGATCCTGGACAGTCCGACTACACCTTC.

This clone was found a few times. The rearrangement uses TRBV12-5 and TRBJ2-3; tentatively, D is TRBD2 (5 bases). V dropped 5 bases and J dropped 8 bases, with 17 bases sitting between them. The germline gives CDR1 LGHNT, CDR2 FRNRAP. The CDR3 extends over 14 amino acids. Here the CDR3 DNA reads TGTGCTAGTGGTGCACTAGGGAGATTTGGTACGCAGTATTTT. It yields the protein CASGALGRFGTQYF.

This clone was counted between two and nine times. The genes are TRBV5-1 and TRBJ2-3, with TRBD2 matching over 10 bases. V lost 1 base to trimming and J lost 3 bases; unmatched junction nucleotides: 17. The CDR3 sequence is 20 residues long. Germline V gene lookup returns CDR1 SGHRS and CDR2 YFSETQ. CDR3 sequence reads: CASSLWPLGLAGAQTDTQYF. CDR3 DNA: TGCGCCAGCAGCTTGTGGCCACTGGGGCTAGCGGGAGCCCAGACAGATACGCAGTATTTT. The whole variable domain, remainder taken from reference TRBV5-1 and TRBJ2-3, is KAGVTQTPRYLIKTRGQQVTLSCSPISGHRSVSWYQQTPGQGLQFLFEYFSETQRNKGNFPGRFSGRQFSNSRSEMNVSTLELGDSALYLCASSLWPLGLAGAQTDTQYFGPGTRLTVL.

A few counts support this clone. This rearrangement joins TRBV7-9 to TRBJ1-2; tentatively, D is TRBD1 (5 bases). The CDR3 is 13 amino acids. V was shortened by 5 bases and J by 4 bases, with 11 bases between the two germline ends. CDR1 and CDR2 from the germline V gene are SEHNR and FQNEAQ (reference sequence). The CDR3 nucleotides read TGTGCCAGCAGCCAAGGGGTGCTCTATGGCTACACCTTC. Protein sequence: CASSQGVLYGYTF.

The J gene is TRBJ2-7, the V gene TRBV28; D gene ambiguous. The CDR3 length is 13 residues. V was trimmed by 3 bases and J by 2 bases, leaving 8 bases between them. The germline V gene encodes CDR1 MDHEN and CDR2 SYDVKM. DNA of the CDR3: TGTGCCAGCAGTTTGATTAGCACCTACGAGCAGTACTTC. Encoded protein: CASSLISTYEQYF.

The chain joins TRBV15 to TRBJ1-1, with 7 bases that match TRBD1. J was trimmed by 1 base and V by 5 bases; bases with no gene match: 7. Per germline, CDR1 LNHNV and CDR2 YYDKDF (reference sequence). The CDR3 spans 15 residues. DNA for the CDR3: TGTGCCACCAGCCGCCGGACAGGAGCGAACACTGAAGCTTTCTTT. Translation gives CATSRRTGANTEAFF.

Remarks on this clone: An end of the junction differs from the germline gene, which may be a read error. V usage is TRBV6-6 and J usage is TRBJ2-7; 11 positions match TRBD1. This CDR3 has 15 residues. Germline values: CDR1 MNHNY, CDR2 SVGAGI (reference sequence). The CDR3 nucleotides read TGTGACAGCAGTCCCGGACAGGGGGCTTCCTACGAGCAGTACTTC. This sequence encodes CDSSPGQGASYEQYF.

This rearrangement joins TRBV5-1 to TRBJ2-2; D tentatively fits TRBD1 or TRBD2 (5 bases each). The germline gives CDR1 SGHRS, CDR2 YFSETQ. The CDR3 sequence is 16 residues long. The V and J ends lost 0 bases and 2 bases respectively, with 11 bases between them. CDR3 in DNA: TGCGCCAGCAGCTTGGGGGACGTAATTAACACCGGGGAGCTGTTTTTT. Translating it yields CASSLGDVINTGELFF.

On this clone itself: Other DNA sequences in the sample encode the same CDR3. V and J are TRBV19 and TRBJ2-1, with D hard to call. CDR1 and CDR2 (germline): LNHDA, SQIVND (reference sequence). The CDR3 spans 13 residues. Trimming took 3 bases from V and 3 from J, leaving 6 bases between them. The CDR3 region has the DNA TGTGCCAGTAGTATCGGCATCTACAATGAGCAGTTCTTC. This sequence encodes CASSIGIYNEQFF.

CDR3: CASSLGLAGAGEQFF. The CDR3 nucleotides are TGTGCCAGCAGCTTAGGGCTAGCGGGAGCAGGGGAGCAGTTCTTC. The V and J genes are TRBV11-2 and TRBJ2-1; 10 bases align to TRBD2. V lost 1 base to trimming and J lost 10 bases; unmatched junction nucleotides: 7. The length of the CDR3 is 15 residues. The germline V gene encodes CDR1 SGHAT and CDR2 FQNNGV. Variable domain in full (rest from reference TRBV11-2 and TRBJ2-1): EAGVAQSPRYKIIEKRQSVAFWCNPISGHATLYWYQQILGQGPKLLIQFQNNGVVDDSQLPKDRFSAERLKGVDSTLKIQPAKLEDSAVYLCASSLGLAGAGEQFFGPGTRLTVL.

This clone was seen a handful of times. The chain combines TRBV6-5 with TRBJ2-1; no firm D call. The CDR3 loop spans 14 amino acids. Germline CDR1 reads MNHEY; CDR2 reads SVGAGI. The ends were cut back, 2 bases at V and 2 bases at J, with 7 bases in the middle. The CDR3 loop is CASSYGSTYNEQFF. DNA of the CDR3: TGTGCCAGCAGTTACGGGTCAACCTACAATGAGCAGTTCTTC.

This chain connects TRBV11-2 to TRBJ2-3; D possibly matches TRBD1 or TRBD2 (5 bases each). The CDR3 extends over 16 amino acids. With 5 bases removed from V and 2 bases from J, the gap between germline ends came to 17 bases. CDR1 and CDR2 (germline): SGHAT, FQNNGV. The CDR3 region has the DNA TGTGCCAGCAGCATCCTCAGGGACCGGGTCACAGATACGCAGTATTTT. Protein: CASSILRDRVTDTQYF.

CDR3 sequence (DNA): TGTGCCAGCAGCTTCCAAGCCTCTGGAAACACCATATATTTT. The encoded protein is CASSFQASGNTIYF. This chain connects TRBV7-8 to TRBJ1-3; D gene ambiguous. Trimming took 3 bases from V and 0 from J, leaving 6 bases between them. The germline CDR1 and CDR2 sequences are SGHVS and FQNEAQ. This CDR3 has 14 residues.

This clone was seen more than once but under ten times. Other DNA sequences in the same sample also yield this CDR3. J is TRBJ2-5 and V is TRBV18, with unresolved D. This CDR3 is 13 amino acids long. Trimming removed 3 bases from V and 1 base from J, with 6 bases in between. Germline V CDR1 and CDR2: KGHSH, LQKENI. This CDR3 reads CASSPGSQETQYF. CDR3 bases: TGTGCCAGCTCACCGGGATCCCAAGAGACCCAGTACTTC.

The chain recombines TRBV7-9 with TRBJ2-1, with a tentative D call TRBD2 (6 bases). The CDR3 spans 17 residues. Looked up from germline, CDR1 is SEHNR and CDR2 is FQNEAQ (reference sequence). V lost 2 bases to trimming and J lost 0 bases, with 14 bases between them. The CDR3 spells CASSLSRAGSSYNEQFF. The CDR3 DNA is TGTGCCAGCAGCTTAAGTAGAGCGGGTAGCTCCTACAATGAGCAGTTCTTC.

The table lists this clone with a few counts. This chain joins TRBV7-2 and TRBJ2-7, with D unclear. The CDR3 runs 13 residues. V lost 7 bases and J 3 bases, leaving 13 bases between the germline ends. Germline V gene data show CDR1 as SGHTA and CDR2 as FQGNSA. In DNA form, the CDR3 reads TGTGCCAGCACAAGCCCTCCAGGCTACGAGCAGTACTTC. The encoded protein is CASTSPPGYEQYF.

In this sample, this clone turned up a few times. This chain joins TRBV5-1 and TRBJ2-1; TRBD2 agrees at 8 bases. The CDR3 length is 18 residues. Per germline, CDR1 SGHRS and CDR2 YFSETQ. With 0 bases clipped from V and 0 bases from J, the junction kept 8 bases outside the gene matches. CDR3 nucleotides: TGCGCCAGCAGCTTGGAGAAGGGACTAGTCTACTCCTACAATGAGCAGTTCTTC. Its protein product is CASSLEKGLVYSYNEQFF.